The 26 T cell receptor beta chains in this list originate from one sample, sequenced in a study of shared clonotypes between healthy human individuals. Clones were sequenced by immunoSEQ multiplex PCR, and TCRdb holds only the in-frame ones, with some missing. The profile covers around 2.5 million clones, with roughly 93% appearing a single time and 0.35% to 0.45% taken by the ten largest. Sequenced sample: naive CD4+ T cells from PBMCs. Described subset: CD45RA+ positively selected. The receptors originated from a man aged 18 to 30 in good health. Some clones in this sample may be carry-over from other donors' samples.

This clone was observed a handful of times. The same CDR3 can be traced to other DNA sequences in this sample. V usage is TRBV29-1 and J usage is TRBJ2-5; D could derive from TRBD1 or TRBD2 (5 bases each). V shed 4 bases and J shed 5 bases, with 5 bases lying between them. This CDR3 has 10 residues. The germline V gene encodes CDR1 SQVTM and CDR2 ANQGSEA. The CDR3 sequence is CSVGGETQYF. The CDR3 DNA sequence: TGCAGCGTTGGGGGGGAGACCCAGTACTTC.

Remarks on this clone: This same CDR3 is encoded by further DNA sequences in the sample. V usage is TRBV27 and J usage is TRBJ1-5; TRBD1 agrees at 7 bases. V was pared by 5 bases and J by 11 bases, with 12 bases of the junction left unmatched. CDR3 length: 14 residues. CDR1 is MNHEY, CDR2 SMNVEV, per germline (reference sequence). Here the CDR3 DNA reads TGTGCCAGCAGTCCCCGGGGGACAGAAGGGTCCCAGCATTTT. It yields the protein CASSPRGTEGSQHF.

In the case of this clone: One junction end does not reproduce the germline sequence, and a read error may be involved. The chain recombines TRBV9 with TRBJ2-1; 9 bases are a match to TRBD2. The CDR3 totals 16 residues. The V gene's germline CDR1 is SGDLS and CDR2 YYNGEE. DNA for the CDR3: TGTGCCAGCAGCGTAGAGCCTAGCGGGACGTACAATGAGCAGCTCTTC. Translated, it gives CASSVEPSGTYNEQLF.

The CDR3 protein is CASSKVSDAGGSYNEQFF. CDR3 nucleotides: TGTGCCAGCAGCAAAGTCTCGGACGCTGGTGGCTCCTACAATGAGCAGTTCTTC. The rearrangement joins TRBV21-1 to TRBJ2-1. TRBV21-1 counts as a pseudogene. CDR3 length equals 18 residues.

This clone occurred once. V and J are TRBV30 and TRBJ2-3; D perhaps matches TRBD1 (5 bases). The CDR3 is 16 residues long. Germline V gene data show CDR1 as GTSNPN and CDR2 as SVGIG (reference sequence). V was pared by 0 bases and J by 3 bases, with 16 bases between. The CDR3 DNA sequence: TGTGCCTGGAGTGTATCCCAGGGATATTCGACAGATACGCAGTATTTT. The encoded protein is CAWSVSQGYSTDTQYF.

V gene TRBV5-1 combines with J gene TRBJ1-1; a possible D gene is TRBD1 (5 bases). Looked up from germline, CDR1 is SGHRS and CDR2 is YFSETQ. The CDR3 is 16 residues long. The ends were cut back, 0 bases at V and 0 bases at J, with 12 bases in the middle. The CDR3 DNA reads TGCGCCAGCAGCTTGGAATGGGGCGAGATGAACACTGAAGCTTTCTTT. This gives the protein CASSLEWGEMNTEAFF.

The V call is TRBV30, the J call TRBJ1-4; D uncertain. Germline loops: CDR1 GTSNPN, CDR2 SVGIG (reference sequence). V was trimmed by 2 bases and J by 2 bases, leaving 9 bases between them. CDR3 length equals 14 residues. In DNA form, the CDR3 reads TGTGCCTGGAGTACTAGGTTTACTAATGAAAAACTGTTTTTT. Amino acids: CAWSTRFTNEKLFF.

The chain carries TRBV19 and TRBJ2-3; perhaps D is TRBD1 or TRBD2 (5 bases each). V gave up 3 bases and J gave up 0 bases, with 22 bases separating them. The CDR3 contains 19 residues. Germline V gives CDR1 LNHDA, CDR2 SQIVND (reference sequence). This CDR3 is CASSIWSGQIWESTDTQYF. The CDR3, as DNA: TGTGCCAGTAGTATCTGGTCAGGGCAGATTTGGGAGAGCACAGATACGCAGTATTTT.

The rearrangement uses TRBV18 and TRBJ2-3; 9 positions match TRBD2. The ends lost 0 bases at V and 7 bases at J; junction bases unmatched: 8. This CDR3 comprises 16 residues. The V gene's germline CDR1 is KGHSH and CDR2 LQKENI. CDR3 sequence (DNA): TGTGCCAGCTCACCACCGACAGCGGGAGGCTTACATACGCAGTATTTT. It specifies CASSPPTAGGLHTQYF.

The chain employs TRBV4-2 and TRBJ1-2, with 7 bases lining up with TRBD1. V lost 7 bases to trimming and J lost 1 base; unmatched junction nucleotides: 9. The CDR3 runs 15 residues. Per the germline V gene, CDR1 is LGHNA and CDR2 is YNFKEQ. The CDR3 sequence is CASKQTGTDNYGYTF. CDR3 DNA sequence: TGTGCCAGCAAACAAACCGGGACAGATAACTATGGCTACACCTTC.

About this clone: This sample includes further DNA sequences coding for the same CDR3. The chain couples TRBV5-4 to TRBJ2-1; D remains unclear. Trimming shortened V by 1 base and J by 5 bases, and 7 bases separated the two germline ends. The germline V gene has CDR1 SGHNT and CDR2 YYREEE (reference sequence). CDR3 length equals 13 residues. CDR3 loop: CASSLRADNEQFF. In DNA, the CDR3 is TGTGCCAGCAGCTTGAGAGCTGACAATGAGCAGTTCTTC.

This clone was observed a single time. CDR3 protein: CASSLLFLAPTNEKLFF. DNA for the CDR3: TGTGCCAGCAGCTTATTATTTCTGGCTCCAACTAATGAAAAACTGTTTTTT. The chain combines TRBV7-8 with TRBJ1-4; D gene ambiguous. Germline loops: CDR1 SGHVS, CDR2 FQNEAQ. There are 17 residues in the CDR3. V was shortened by 2 bases and J by 0 bases, with 13 bases between the two germline ends.

V usage is TRBV28 and J usage is TRBJ2-1; D gene ambiguous. Germline V gene data show CDR1 as MDHEN and CDR2 as SYDVKM. The CDR3 covers 12 residues. Trimming cost V 7 bases and J 3 bases, with 7 bases left between them. In DNA, the CDR3 is TGTGCCAGCACGGGCCTCTACAATGAGCAGTTCTTC. It encodes CASTGLYNEQFF.

The rearrangement links TRBV27 to TRBJ2-7; 8 positions match TRBD2. CDR3 length: 14 residues. Germline values: CDR1 MNHEY, CDR2 SMNVEV (reference sequence). This CDR3 reads CSTAVLAGYYEQYF. The CDR3 DNA reads as TGTTCTACAGCAGTCTTAGCGGGGTACTACGAGCAGTACTTC.

The chain is built from TRBV5-1 and TRBJ2-7, with D possibly called TRBD1 or TRBD2 (6 bases each). The CDR3 extends over 15 amino acids. The ends were cut back, 3 bases at V and 4 bases at J, with 17 bases in the middle. The V gene's germline CDR1 is SGHRS and CDR2 YFSETQ. The CDR3 sequence is CASSWGGTPLYEQYF. In DNA, the CDR3 is TGCGCCAGCAGCTGGGGCGGGACACCCCTGTACGAGCAGTACTTC.

V is TRBV5-1 and J is TRBJ1-2; D remains ambiguous. Per the germline V gene, CDR1 is SGHRS and CDR2 is YFSETQ. The V gene lost 2 bases and the J gene lost 7 bases, with 6 bases spanning the gap. The CDR3 consists of 11 residues. The DNA for the CDR3 is TGCGCCAGCAGCTTTAACGGTGGCTACACCTTC. It yields the protein CASSFNGGYTF.

The chain couples TRBV6-5 to TRBJ2-5; D unclear. This CDR3 comprises 13 residues. Germline CDR1 MNHEY, CDR2 SVGAGI. Trimming took 5 bases from V and 0 from J, leaving 7 bases between them. The CDR3 DNA sequence: TGTGCCAGCAGTCGGCCGTACCAAGAGACCCAGTACTTC. Protein sequence: CASSRPYQETQYF.

The chain is built from TRBV6-5 and TRBJ1-5, with TRBD1 matching over 9 bases. Germline V CDR1 and CDR2: MNHEY, SVGAGI. This CDR3 contains 12 residues. With 6 bases clipped from V and 15 bases from J, the junction kept 9 bases outside the gene matches. Here the CDR3 reads CASRPGQGRWHF. The CDR3 bases are TGTGCCAGCAGACCGGGACAGGGTCGTTGGCATTTT.

V usage is TRBV28 and J usage is TRBJ2-1; TRBD1 matches 9 bases. Germline V gene sequence: CDR1 MDHEN, CDR2 SYDVKM. This CDR3 is 16 amino acids long. V was pared by 8 bases and J by 4 bases, with 12 bases of the junction left unmatched. The CDR3 loop is CASGTGSLQRYNEQFF. DNA for the CDR3: TGTGCCAGCGGGACAGGGTCCCTTCAGAGGTACAATGAGCAGTTCTTC. Full variable domain (remainder filled in from reference TRBV28 and TRBJ2-1): DVKVTQSSRYLVKRTGEKVFLECVQDMDHENMFWYRQDPGLGLRLIYFSYDVKMKEKGDIPEGYSVSREKKERFSLILESASTNQTSMYLCASGTGSLQRYNEQFFGPGTRLTVL.

This clone was observed a handful of times. In the same sample, other DNA sequences code for this CDR3. V usage is TRBV5-1 and J usage is TRBJ1-5; 7 nucleotides agree with TRBD1. The length of the CDR3 is 14 residues. The trim removed 4 bases at V and 4 bases at J, leaving 5 bases unmatched. The germline gives CDR1 SGHRS, CDR2 YFSETQ. The CDR3 spells CASSPGTENQPQHF. CDR3 nucleotides: TGCGCCAGCAGCCCAGGGACAGAGAATCAGCCCCAGCATTTT.

The chain combines TRBV4-1 with TRBJ2-7, with 10 nucleotides matching TRBD2. There are 15 residues in the CDR3. Germline lookup yields CDR1 MGHRA and CDR2 YSYEKL. V gave up 3 bases and J gave up 3 bases; unmatched junction bases: 5. CDR3 nucleotides: TGCGCCAGCAGCCAGGGGACTAGCGAGATCTACGAGCAGTACTTC. Protein: CASSQGTSEIYEQYF.

Here the CDR3 reads CASSPAGQGFGEQYF. The CDR3 DNA reads TGTGCCAGCAGCCCGGCGGGACAGGGATTCGGCGAGCAGTACTTC. V gene TRBV9 combines with J gene TRBJ2-7; 9 nucleotides agree with TRBD1. V shed 4 bases and J 6 bases; nucleotides not matched to a gene: 11. The CDR3 runs 15 residues. CDR1 and CDR2 from the germline V gene are SGDLS and YYNGEE. The full variable domain, its missing parts supplied by reference TRBV9 and TRBJ2-7, is DSGVTQTPKHLITATGQRVTLRCSPRSGDLSVYWYQQSLDQGLQFLIQYYNGEERAKGNILERFSAQQFPDLHSELNLSSLELGDSALYFCASSPAGQGFGEQYFGPGTRLTVT.

For this clone: Additional DNA sequences in this sample encode the identical CDR3. This chain connects TRBV2 to TRBJ2-2, with 7 nucleotides matching TRBD1. This CDR3 comprises 14 residues. Germline values: CDR1 SNHLY, CDR2 FYNNEI. Unmatched junction bases numbered 6, after V lost 6 bases and J lost 5 bases. The CDR3, as DNA: TGTGCCAGCAGCGACAGGGTTGGTACCGGGGAGCTGTTTTTT. Translated: CASSDRVGTGELFF. The full variable domain, with the rest looked up from reference TRBV2 and TRBJ2-2, is EPEVTQTPSHQVTQMGQEVILRCVPISNHLYFYWYRQILGQKVEFLVSFYNNEISEKSEIFDDQFSVERPDGSNFTLKIRSTKLEDSAMYFCASSDRVGTGELFFGEGSRLTVL.

A word on this clone: The sample contains more than one DNA sequence encoding this CDR3. This chain's CDR3 is CASSQELAGVYEQYF. The CDR3 DNA reads TGTGCCAGCAGCCAAGAACTAGCGGGAGTGTACGAGCAGTACTTC. J is TRBJ2-7 and V is TRBV4-2, with 11 bases matching TRBD2. After removal of 0 bases from V and 4 bases from J, the junction contained 2 bases not matched to a gene. There are 15 residues in the CDR3. Germline assignment: CDR1 LGHNA and CDR2 YNFKEQ.

The rearrangement uses TRBV28 and TRBJ1-2, with D possibly being TRBD1 (6 bases). Germline CDR1 and CDR2: MDHEN and SYDVKM. The CDR3 runs 13 residues. Trimming left V 2 bases short and J 8 bases short, with 12 bases between. CDR3 sequence (DNA): TGTGCCAGCAGTTTAGGGGACATGGGAGGCTACACCTTC. Residues: CASSLGDMGGYTF.

The chain joins TRBV11-3 to TRBJ2-7; weak D call: TRBD1 (6 bases). The CDR3 is made up of 16 amino acids. V was cut by 5 bases and J by 2 bases, with 19 bases left in between. Germline CDR1 and CDR2: SGHNT and YENEEA. In DNA, the CDR3 is TGTGCCAGCAGCCAGACAGGCCAGGGGCGAACCTACGAGCAGTACTTC. Translating gives CASSQTGQGRTYEQYF.